This is a list of T cell receptor beta chains from one sample in a study of cytomegalovirus exposure and HLA in healthy donors. Generated by immunoSEQ multiplex PCR, the TCRdb table keeps only in-frame clones and is missing some. Of some 180,000 clones listed, 70% to 80% are singletons. Sequenced sample: PBMCs. These receptors originate from a man between 18 and 29 years old in good health and CMV-seronegative. The CDR3 runs from the conserved cysteine through the conserved F or W. A D gene is named only where the DNA matches it firmly. Not every row has a clone size; where given, it reads once, few, many or a size class.

j_call,clone_size,d_call,v_call,cdr3_aa,cdr3_nt
TRBJ1-1,NA,TRBD1,TRBV19,CASRKQGATEAFF,TGTGCCAGTAGGAAACAGGGGGCGACTGAAGCTTTCTTT
TRBJ1-1,NA,NA,TRBV11-2,CASTPVAGGSFITEAFF,TGTGCCAGCACCCCCGTGGCGGGAGGCTCGTTTATCACTGAAGCTTTCTTT
TRBJ1-4,few,TRBD1,TRBV15,CAANYPTGANEKLFF,TGTGCCGCGAACTACCCGACAGGGGCTAATGAAAAACTGTTTTTT
TRBJ2-7,NA,TRBD2,TRBV19,CASSTSGGAYEQYF,TGTGCCAGTAGTACGAGCGGGGGGGCCTACGAGCAGTACTTC
TRBJ2-1,NA,NA,TRBV7-9,CASSNDMGSHGPNEQFF,TGTGCCAGCAGCAACGATATGGGCTCACATGGGCCCAATGAGCAGTTCTTC
TRBJ1-1,NA,TRBD1,TRBV10-3,CAIRKSGTENTEAFF,TGTGCCATCAGGAAATCCGGGACAGAGAACACTGAAGCTTTCTTT
TRBJ1-4,few,TRBD1,TRBV7-8,CASSLGQGNEKLFF,TGTGCCAGCAGCCTGGGACAGGGGAATGAAAAACTGTTTTTT
TRBJ1-3,NA,TRBD1,TRBV4-2,CASSSNRGTGDTIYF,TGTGCCAGCAGCTCGAACAGGGGTACGGGCGACACCATATATTTT
TRBJ1-1,NA,TRBD1,TRBV7-9,CASSPDRVAFF,TGTGCCAGCAGCCCCGACAGGGTTGCTTTCTTT
TRBJ1-4,NA,NA,TRBV19,CASSIWPATNEKLFF,TGTGCCAGTAGTATTTGGCCCGCAACTAATGAAAAACTGTTTTTT
TRBJ2-1,NA,TRBD1,TRBV19,CASSLRTGSSYNEQFF,TGTGCCAGTAGTTTACGGACAGGATCCTCCTACAATGAGCAGTTCTTC
TRBJ2-5,NA,NA,TRBV4-3,CASSQGTAYSKETQYF,TGCGCCAGCAGCCAAGGGACAGCCTACTCCAAAGAGACCCAGTACTTC
TRBJ2-7,NA,TRBD1,TRBV30,CASSSGGAGEQYF,TGTGCCTCCTCCTCAGGGGGCGCAGGCGAGCAGTACTTC
TRBJ2-1,few,NA,TRBV27,CASSSNNEQFF,TGTGCCAGCAGTTCTAACAATGAGCAGTTCTTC
TRBJ2-1,NA,TRBD2,TRBV7-6,CASSSGLYNEQFF,TGTGCCAGCAGCTCGGGACTATACAATGAGCAGTTCTTC
TRBJ1-5,NA,NA,TRBV11-2,CASSLAHSGQPQHF,TGTGCCAGCAGCCTAGCCCATTCAGGCCAGCCCCAGCATTTT